This T cell receptor (beta chain) was captured in a study of shared clonotypes between healthy human individuals. General study findings and limits: Naive subsets usually exceeded memory subsets in estimated richness. Owing to a small donor count, the genetic and exposure-history diversity represented was limited.

Only Caucasian adults living in Nashville, Tennessee made up the donor group. Trimming cost V 7 bases and J 2 bases; bases outside gene matches: 9. The CDR3 consists of 15 residues. CDR1 is SNHLY, CDR2 FYNNEI, per germline. Clones were sequenced by immunoSEQ multiplex PCR, and TCRdb holds only the in-frame ones, with some missing. The data show about 700,000 clones, roughly 70% seen once. This clone was counted a few times. Its target is not known. The J gene is TRBJ1-2, the V gene TRBV2; 8 positions agree with TRBD1. What was sequenced was memory CD4+ T cells sorted from blood. Regarding subset: CD45RA-negative fraction. The receptor comes from a woman aged 25 to 39 in good health. The DNA of the CDR3 is TGTGCCAGCACTGAGCAGGGGGCGATAAACTATGGCTACACCTTC. Translated, it gives CASTEQGAINYGYTF.